There are many counts of the clone carrying this T cell receptor (beta chain). The antigen is not known. Building of the TCR beta libraries involved iRepertoire HTBI primers and Arm-PCR of CDR3 regions. TCRdb itself ran the multiplex PCR reads through MiXCR, one entry per CDR3 protein. The table lists some 220,000 distinct CDR3 sequences, approximately 18% of them singletons. These data come from a study of regulatory T cells in long-lasting Graves disease. The study's findings and limits: It was in persistent disease that TRBV28, TRBJ1-2 and TRBJ2-5 were favored.

CDR3 length equals 17 residues. Germline lookup yields CDR1 MNHEY and CDR2 SVGEGT. The V gene end was trimmed by 5 bases and the J gene end by 7 bases; junction bases not matched to a gene: 15. This sample's time point: newly diagnosed GD, antithyroid drugs for less than 3 months. The TCR library used RNA extracted from PBMCs. This same sample was also part of a study on T cells in Graves' hyperthyroidism and ophthalmopathy. This second study notes: Pregnant or lactating patients were excluded, as were those with uncontrolled infection or other autoimmune disease.

The TCR sequence derives from a woman in her twenties or thirties with Graves disease. Source: peripheral blood mononuclear cells (PBMCs), taken at new diagnosis, from a patient treated with antithyroid drugs. The chain links TRBV6-2 or TRBV6-3 to TRBJ2-1; 9 bases align to TRBD2. The CDR3 nucleotides read TGTGCCAGCAGTGATTCCGCGGGGGGGTTGCGTGGGAATGAGCAGTTCTTC. Amino acids: CASSDSAGGLRGNEQFF.